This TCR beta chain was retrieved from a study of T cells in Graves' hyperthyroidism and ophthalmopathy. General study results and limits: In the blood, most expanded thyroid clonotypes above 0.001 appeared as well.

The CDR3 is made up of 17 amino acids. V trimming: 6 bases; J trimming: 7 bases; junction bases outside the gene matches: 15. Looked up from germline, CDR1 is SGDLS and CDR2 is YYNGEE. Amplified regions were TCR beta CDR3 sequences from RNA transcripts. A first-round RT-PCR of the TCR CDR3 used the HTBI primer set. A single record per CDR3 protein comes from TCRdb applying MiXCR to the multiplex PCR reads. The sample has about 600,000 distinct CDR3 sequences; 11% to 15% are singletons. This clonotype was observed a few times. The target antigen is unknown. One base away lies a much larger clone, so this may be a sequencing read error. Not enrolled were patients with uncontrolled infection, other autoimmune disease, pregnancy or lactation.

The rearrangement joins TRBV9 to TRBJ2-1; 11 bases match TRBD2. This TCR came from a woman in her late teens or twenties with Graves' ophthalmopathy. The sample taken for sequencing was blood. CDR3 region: CASTRALTSGGVNEQFF. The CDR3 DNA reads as TGTGCCAGCACACGCGCCCTTACTAGCGGGGGTGTGAATGAGCAGTTCTTC.